Each of the 5 T cell receptor beta chains below was sequenced from the same sample in a study of shared clonotypes between healthy human individuals. Profiling relied on immunoSEQ multiplex PCR, and the TCRdb table lists in-frame clones only, not all of them. Found here are roughly 1,100,000 clones, approximately 68% of them singletons; the top ten hold approximately 1.5%. What was sequenced was memory CD4+ T cells sorted from blood. Specified subset: CD45RA-negative fraction. The source is a man between 18 and 35 years old in good health.

This clone was found a few times. The chain carries TRBV4-3 and TRBJ1-3; TRBD1 aligns across 9 bases. The CDR3 extends over 18 amino acids. Germline lookup yields CDR1 LGHNA and CDR2 YSLEER. The J segment lost 2 bases and the V segment lost 4 bases, leaving 12 bases of the junction unmatched. CDR3 DNA: TGCGCCAGCAGCCCGAAGCCCCCGGGACAGGGAACTGGAAACACCATATATTTT. This gives the protein CASSPKPPGQGTGNTIYF.

This chain joins TRBV9 and TRBJ2-1, with D unresolved. CDR3 length: 14 residues. V was shortened by 4 bases and J by 1 base, with 9 bases between the two germline ends. Germline V lookup: CDR1 SGDLS, CDR2 YYNGEE. CDR3 nucleotide sequence: TGTGCCAGCAGCCTTATGGGGTCCTACAATGAGCAGTTCTTC. Translated, it gives CASSLMGSYNEQFF. The full variable domain, with the rest looked up from reference TRBV9 and TRBJ2-1, is DSGVTQTPKHLITATGQRVTLRCSPRSGDLSVYWYQQSLDQGLQFLIQYYNGEERAKGNILERFSAQQFPDLHSELNLSSLELGDSALYFCASSLMGSYNEQFFGPGTRLTVL.

This clone has ten or more counts. This same CDR3 is encoded by further DNA sequences in the sample. CDR3 protein: CASSLSGLAGNYEQYF. CDR3 bases: TGTGCCAGCAGTTTATCGGGACTAGCGGGGAATTACGAGCAGTACTTC. The V gene is TRBV27, the J gene TRBJ2-7; TRBD2 aligns across 13 bases. Germline CDR1 MNHEY, CDR2 SMNVEV (reference sequence). V shed 0 bases, J shed 4 bases, and the junction held 3 bases outside the gene matches. CDR3 length: 16 amino acids.

The chain carries TRBV5-1 and TRBJ2-4; 11 bases are a match to TRBD2. Germline V CDR1 and CDR2: SGHRS, YFSETQ. Trimming took 1 base from V and 4 from J; bases not matched to a gene: 7. The CDR3 is 17 amino acids. The CDR3 DNA reads as TGCGCCAGCAGCTTGAGTGTAGCGGGAGGGGAAAAAAACATTCAGTACTTC. Protein product: CASSLSVAGGEKNIQYF.

The chain employs TRBV29-1 and TRBJ1-3; D remains unclear. The CDR3 is 12 amino acids. The ends were cut back, 8 bases at V and 4 bases at J, with 12 bases in the middle. Germline CDR1 SQVTM, CDR2 ANQGSEA. DNA of the CDR3: TGCAGCACAACGGCGGGGGGAAACACCATATATTTT. Translated, it gives CSTTAGGNTIYF.